This T cell receptor (beta chain) emerged from a study of cytomegalovirus exposure and HLA in healthy donors. The CDR3 sequence is 15 residues long. With V trimmed by 1 base and J by 5 bases, 6 bases remained unmatched. Germline V CDR1 and CDR2: SNHLY, FYNNEI. It was with 60 Vbeta and 13 Jbeta primers that the PCR ran. The method was immunoSEQ multiplex PCR; TCRdb's version includes in-frame clones alone and lacks a portion of them. This table holds fewer than 85,000 clones. Specimen: PBMCs. The chain is built from TRBV2 and TRBJ2-5; the match to TRBD1 covers 8 bases. The receptor's source is a female donor in good health and CMV-seropositive. The DNA of the CDR3 is TGTGCCAGCAGTGAAGACAGGGGGTCATGGGAGACCCAGTACTTC. Its translation: CASSEDRGSWETQYF.